This T cell receptor beta chain was identified during a study of cytomegalovirus exposure and HLA in healthy donors. Libraries were prepared by immunoSEQ multiplex PCR; TCRdb keeps only in-frame clonotypes and omits some of them. The sample has nearly 200,000 clones, roughly 88% seen once. V was trimmed by 0 bases and J by 2 bases, leaving 7 bases between them. Germline V gene sequence: CDR1 SGHAT, CDR2 FQNNGV. This CDR3 is 14 amino acids long. Whole-study findings and limits: Reports described diagnosis of cytomegalovirus status by the classifier as highly specific and sensitive. Listed as cytomegalovirus-associated were 150 to 200 TCR beta chains.

In this sample, this clone turned up once. Its matching antigen is unknown. The specimen was PBMCs. This sequence was found in a woman aged 25 to 39 in good health and CMV-seropositive. The J gene is TRBJ1-2, the V gene TRBV11-2; D is ambiguous. Written as DNA, the CDR3 is TGTGCCAGCAGCTTAGATGGGCAGAACTATGGCTACACCTTC. Translating gives CASSLDGQNYGYTF.